The 16 T cell receptor beta chains given below trace back to one sample, sequenced in a study of CD8 T cells in ankylosing spondylitis. Each CDR3 protein is one row after TCRdb ran MiXCR on the 5' RACE reads. The profile shows about 150,000 distinct CDR3 sequences, about a third of them singletons. The source material was synovial fluid, either unsorted or a sorted T cell fraction (not recorded which). All receptors come from a male donor with ankylosing spondylitis.

The chain combines TRBV2 with TRBJ2-1; 13 bases map to TRBD2. Losses at the gene ends were 7 bases for V and 0 bases for J; bases not matched to a gene: 12. Germline lookup yields CDR1 SNHLY and CDR2 FYNNEI. The CDR3 loop spans 19 amino acids. CDR3 sequence (DNA): TGTGCCAGCACACGACGACTAGCGGGAGGAACGAGCTCCTACAATGAGCAGTTCTTC. It yields the protein CASTRRLAGGTSSYNEQFF.

The chain employs TRBV9 and TRBJ2-3; 9 bases align to TRBD1. Germline V gene sequence: CDR1 SGDLS, CDR2 YYNGEE. The CDR3 runs to 17 residues. V lost 4 bases to trimming and J lost 6 bases; unmatched junction nucleotides: 15. In nucleotides, the CDR3 is TGTGCCAGCAGCCCTCCCGGGACAGGGCCCGGATCGGATACGCAGTATTTT. Protein: CASSPPGTGPGSDTQYF.

The J gene is TRBJ1-2, the V gene TRBV20-1, with TRBD1 as a possible D gene (5 bases). V lost 7 bases and J lost 4, with 13 bases in between. CDR1 and CDR2 from the germline V gene are DFQATT and SNEGSKA (reference sequence). CDR3 length equals 12 residues. DNA of the CDR3: TGCAGTGTGCGGGGGATGGGCTATGGCTACACCTTC. It yields the protein CSVRGMGYGYTF.

This clonotype was found many times. The J gene is TRBJ1-4, the V gene TRBV15; 9 bases map to TRBD1. V lost 1 base to trimming and J lost 8 bases; unmatched junction nucleotides: 8. Germline CDR1 and CDR2: LNHNV and YYDKDF (reference sequence). CDR3 length: 16 amino acids. The CDR3 DNA reads TGTGCCACCAGCAGAGGAGGTACAGGGGGCACAGAAAAACTGTTTTTT. Residues: CATSRGGTGGTEKLFF.

The chain has TRBV2 and TRBJ2-7; 9 positions match TRBD1. Per the germline V gene, CDR1 is SNHLY and CDR2 is FYNNEI. The CDR3 sequence is 14 residues long. V dropped 4 bases and J dropped 2; count of bases not matched to a gene: 3. CDR3 nucleotide sequence: TGTGCCAGCAGTGCGACAGGGGGGGCCTACGAGCAGTACTTC. Encoded protein: CASSATGGAYEQYF.

The rearrangement uses TRBV12-3 or TRBV12-4 and TRBJ1-3; D gene unclear. There are 17 residues in the CDR3. Trimming left V 4 bases short and J 0 bases short, with 16 bases between. CDR3 sequence: CASSSPAAKGSGNTIYF. The CDR3 region has the DNA TGTGCCAGCAGTTCCCCGGCCGCCAAGGGCTCTGGAAACACCATATATTTT.

This clonotype came up a few times. The rearrangement uses TRBV4-1 and TRBJ1-6; perhaps TRBD1 as D (5 bases). The CDR3 loop spans 15 amino acids. The V end was cut by 6 bases, the J end by 7 bases, with 16 bases between. Germline values: CDR1 MGHRA, CDR2 YSYEKL. The CDR3 protein is CASRLERDSNSPLHF. As DNA, the CDR3 is TGCGCCAGCAGACTCGAGCGGGACTCCAATTCACCCCTCCACTTT.

The chain is built from TRBV15 and TRBJ2-5, with 9 positions matching TRBD2. The CDR3 has 17 residues. The V segment lost 2 bases and the J segment 5 bases; nucleotides outside the gene matches: 12. Per the germline V gene, CDR1 is LNHNV and CDR2 is YYDKDF (reference sequence). The CDR3, as DNA: TGTGCCACCAGCAGAAGAAAAGCTAGCGGGATCCCTGAGACCCAGTACTTC. It codes for CATSRRKASGIPETQYF.

This chain connects TRBV6-2 or TRBV6-3 to TRBJ2-7; 9 nucleotides align to TRBD1. Germline assignment: CDR1 MNHEY and CDR2 SVGEGT. CDR3 length: 15 residues. V shed 7 bases and J 3 bases; nucleotides not matched to a gene: 10. In nucleotides, the CDR3 is TGTGCCAGCACCACTCCCGGGACAGGGCTCTACGAGCAGTACTTC. Translated: CASTTPGTGLYEQYF.

This clonotype was detected a few times. The chain is built from TRBV30 and TRBJ2-7; D unclear. Germline V gene data show CDR1 as GTSNPN and CDR2 as SVGIG (reference sequence). The CDR3 extends over 14 amino acids. V was cut by 7 bases and J by 6 bases, with 22 bases left in between. The CDR3 sequence: CAYRREVVSSEQYF. DNA of the CDR3: TGTGCCTACCGGAGAGAGGTGGTTTCAAGCGAGCAGTACTTC.

This chain joins TRBV5-6 and TRBJ2-6; 7 bases fit TRBD2. Germline V gene lookup returns CDR1 SGHDT and CDR2 YYEEEE. With V trimmed by 0 bases and J by 0 bases, 3 bases remained unmatched. The CDR3 sequence is 17 residues long. The CDR3 sequence is CASSLVSSGSGANVLTF. The CDR3 nucleotides are TGTGCCAGCAGCTTGGTTTCTAGCGGCTCTGGGGCCAACGTCCTGACTTTC.

The J gene is TRBJ1-4, the V gene TRBV28, with a weak D call TRBD1 (6 bases). The CDR3 is made up of 14 amino acids. V lost 7 bases and J lost 4, with 13 bases in between. Germline CDR1 reads MDHEN; CDR2 reads SYDVKM. The DNA for the CDR3 is TGTGCCAGCACCCGAGGGGGTCTTAATGAAAAACTGTTTTTT. Translated: CASTRGGLNEKLFF.

This chain uses TRBV7-9 with TRBJ2-7, with TRBD1 matching over 9 bases. The CDR3 has 15 amino acids. The V segment lost 3 bases and the J segment 2 bases; nucleotides outside the gene matches: 5. The V gene's germline CDR1 is SEHNR and CDR2 FQNEAQ (reference sequence). This CDR3 is CASSFGTGSPYEQYF. In DNA form, the CDR3 reads TGTGCCAGCAGCTTTGGGACAGGGAGTCCCTACGAGCAGTACTTC. The variable domain in full, completed from reference TRBV7-9 and TRBJ2-7, reads DTGVSQNPRHKITKRGQNVTFRCDPISEHNRLYWYRQTLGQGPEFLTYFQNEAQLEKSRLLSDRFSAERPKGSFSTLEIQRTEQGDSAMYLCASSFGTGSPYEQYFGPGTRLTVT.

This clonotype was seen a handful of times. The V call is TRBV5-1, the J call TRBJ2-3; the match to TRBD2 covers 10 bases. Germline CDR1 is SGHRS and CDR2 is YFSETQ. The CDR3 is 15 residues long. The trim removed 5 bases at V and 3 bases at J, leaving 6 bases unmatched. The CDR3 DNA sequence: TGCGCCAGCAGAGCCGGGACTAGCGAGACAGATACGCAGTATTTT. Protein product: CASRAGTSETDTQYF.

The chain is built from TRBV6-1 and TRBJ2-2; tentative D call: TRBD1 (7 bases). Trimming left V 7 bases short and J 5 bases short, with 11 bases between. The CDR3 totals 13 residues. Germline CDR1 is MNHNS and CDR2 is SASEGT. CDR3 sequence (DNA): TGTGCCAGCACCCCAGGGGGGACCGGGGAGCTGTTTTTT. Residues: CASTPGGTGELFF.

This clonotype turned up a few times. J is TRBJ2-3 and V is TRBV5-1; D ambiguous. The CDR3 consists of 15 residues. V was trimmed by 4 bases and J by 1 base, leaving 13 bases between them. Germline assignment: CDR1 SGHRS and CDR2 YFSETQ. The CDR3 sequence: CASSPFGRGTDTQYF. The CDR3 DNA sequence: TGCGCCAGCAGCCCATTCGGTAGGGGCACAGATACGCAGTATTTT.